This TCR beta chain was observed in a study of blood T cell repertoires in COVID-19. Study in general: The study drew acute and convalescent COVID-19 samples from the United States, Italy and Spain. Sources were T cells, B-cell-depleted T cells, or PBMCs; the material itself was cDNA or gDNA.

In the original analysis: Reference gene primer amplification yielded estimated nucleated cell counts. Libraries were prepared by immunoSEQ multiplex PCR; TCRdb keeps only in-frame clonotypes and omits some of them. D and trimming come from the DNA, and the V and J calls and clone size come from that table. The sample contains 250,000 to 300,000 clones, over 75% of which appear only once. CDR3 size: 16 residues. V lost 5 bases to trimming and J lost 7 bases; unmatched junction nucleotides: 13. CDR1 is SGHTA, CDR2 FQGNSA, per germline. The source of this sequence is a woman younger than 45 with acute or convalescent COVID-19. Input material: peripheral blood. The V gene is TRBV7-2, the J gene TRBJ2-2; 7 bases line up with TRBD2. CDR3: CASSLMGPGGFGELFF. CDR3 nucleotides: TGTGCCAGCAGCCTAATGGGACCGGGGGGTTTCGGGGAGCTGTTTTTT.